A single sample gave rise to the 19 T cell receptor beta chains below, sequenced in a study of cytomegalovirus exposure and HLA in healthy donors. The PCR employed 60 Vbeta primers together with 13 Jbeta primers. The assay was immunoSEQ multiplex PCR, and TCRdb's table has in-frame clones only and misses some. The sample shows roughly 130,000 clones, approximately 78% of them seen only once. Sequencing used PBMCs. Receptors originate from a woman aged 40 to 55 in good health and CMV-seropositive.

The chain couples TRBV12-5 to TRBJ2-3, with D possibly matching TRBD2 (6 bases). The germline V and J ends were trimmed by 1 base and 7 bases, with 15 bases remaining between them. From germline, CDR1 is LGHNT and CDR2 FRNRAP. The CDR3 has 15 amino acids. CDR3 coding DNA: TGTGCTAGTGGTTTGGGGCTCCGGGACTCTCATACGCAGTATTTT. Amino acid sequence: CASGLGLRDSHTQYF. The variable domain in full, completed from reference TRBV12-5 and TRBJ2-3, reads DARVTQTPRHKVTEMGQEVTMRCQPILGHNTVFWYRQTMMQGLELLAYFRNRAPLDDSGMPKDRFSAEMPDATLATLKIQPSEPRDSAVYFCASGLGLRDSHTQYFGPGTRLTVL.

This chain uses TRBV7-2 with TRBJ1-1; 9 nucleotides align to TRBD1. The V and J ends lost 5 bases and 11 bases, in that order; junction bases with no gene match: 6. The CDR3 totals 12 residues. From germline, CDR1 is SGHTA and CDR2 FQGNSA. The CDR3 nucleotides read TGTGCCAGCAGCGCGACAGGGGGTACGGCTTTCTTT. Amino acid sequence: CASSATGGTAFF.

The V call is TRBV4-1, the J call TRBJ2-1, with TRBD1 matching 7 bases. The CDR3 sequence is 17 residues long. The trim removed 0 bases at V and 2 bases at J, leaving 7 bases unmatched. Germline V gene sequence: CDR1 MGHRA, CDR2 YSYEKL. This CDR3 reads CASSQDANRGPYNEQFF. The CDR3, as DNA: TGCGCCAGCAGCCAAGATGCGAACAGGGGACCCTACAATGAGCAGTTCTTC.

This clone was observed a single time. This chain connects TRBV30 to TRBJ2-5; possible D gene TRBD2, 6 bases. Trimming removed 3 bases from V and 1 base from J, with 12 bases in between. The CDR3 contains 14 residues. Germline loops: CDR1 GTSNPN, CDR2 SVGIG (reference sequence). CDR3 nucleotides: TGTGCCTGGAGACAGGTGGGGGGCCAAGAGACCCAGTACTTC. Protein: CAWRQVGGQETQYF.

This clone was found a few times. The CDR3 reads CASSLDPTGNQPQHF. CDR3 DNA sequence: TGCGCCAGCAGCTTGGACCCGACGGGGAATCAGCCCCAGCATTTT. The J gene is TRBJ1-5, the V gene TRBV5-1, with D uncertain. The germline CDR1 and CDR2 sequences are SGHRS and YFSETQ. V was pared by 0 bases and J by 4 bases, with 11 bases between. The CDR3 has 15 residues.

V usage is TRBV29-1 and J usage is TRBJ2-5, with 9 bases matching TRBD2. V gave up 5 bases and J gave up 2 bases; unmatched junction bases: 9. Germline CDR1 SQVTM, CDR2 ANQGSEA. The CDR3 consists of 15 residues. CDR3 sequence (DNA): TGCAGCGTTAAGAGACTAGCGGATTATCAAGAGACCCAGTACTTC. Translating it yields CSVKRLADYQETQYF. Complete variable domain (other parts from reference TRBV29-1 and TRBJ2-5): SAVISQKPSRDICQRGTSLTIQCQVDSQVTMMFWYRQQPGQSLTLIATANQGSEATYESGFVIDKFPISRPNLTFSTLTVSNMSPEDSSIYLCSVKRLADYQETQYFGPGTRLLVL.

This clone was seen only a few times. This chain uses TRBV5-1 with TRBJ1-1; possible D gene TRBD1, 5 bases. Germline CDR1 SGHRS, CDR2 YFSETQ. Trimming removed 2 bases at V and 0 bases at J, with 8 bases between. CDR3 length: 14 amino acids. The CDR3 bases are TGCGCCAGCAGCTTAGGGGTGATGAACACTGAAGCTTTCTTT. As protein: CASSLGVMNTEAFF.

The CDR3 spells CASSASPYDISSGNTIYF. CDR3 bases: TGTGCCAGCAGCGCGTCCCCTTATGACATCAGCTCTGGAAACACCATATATTTT. The chain recombines TRBV9 with TRBJ1-3; no definite D call. The CDR3 runs to 18 residues. Germline assignment: CDR1 SGDLS and CDR2 YYNGEE. V dropped 3 bases and J dropped 0 bases, with 19 bases sitting between them.

V usage is TRBV15 and J usage is TRBJ2-7; 10 bases map to TRBD1. The trim removed 3 bases at V and 2 bases at J, leaving 4 bases unmatched. The CDR3 is 15 amino acids. Per the germline V gene, CDR1 is LNHNV and CDR2 is YYDKDF (reference sequence). CDR3 sequence reads: CATSRTGQGTYEQYF. CDR3 nucleotides: TGTGCCACCAGCAGGACGGGACAGGGGACCTACGAGCAGTACTTC. Full variable domain (rest looked up from reference TRBV15 and TRBJ2-7): DAMVIQNPRYQVTQFGKPVTLSCSQTLNHNVMYWYQQKSSQAPKLLFHYYDKDFNNEADTPDNFQSRRPNTSFCFLDIRSPGLGDTAMYLCATSRTGQGTYEQYFGPGTRLTVT.

The chain couples TRBV9 to TRBJ2-7; TRBD1 aligns across 10 bases. CDR1 and CDR2 (germline): SGDLS, YYNGEE. The CDR3 has 15 residues. Trimming took 0 bases from V and 4 from J; bases not matched to a gene: 4. The CDR3 DNA sequence: TGTGCCAGCAGCGTAGCCCCGGGACAGGGGTACGAGCAGTACTTC. This gives the protein CASSVAPGQGYEQYF.

The DNA for the CDR3 is TGCAGCGTTGAGCTCGTCCGGGGGGAGCTGTTTTTT. Its protein is CSVELVRGELFF. This chain links TRBV29-1 with TRBJ2-2, with D uncertain. The V end was cut by 3 bases, the J end by 8 bases, with 10 bases between. The germline CDR1 and CDR2 sequences are SQVTM and ANQGSEA. The CDR3 is 12 amino acids.

The chain links TRBV5-1 to TRBJ1-5, with TRBD1 matching 7 bases. Germline V gene lookup returns CDR1 SGHRS and CDR2 YFSETQ. V dropped 2 bases and J dropped 6; count of bases not matched to a gene: 8. The length of the CDR3 is 15 residues. CDR3 region: CASSFGDRVGQPQHF. The CDR3 nucleotides are TGCGCCAGCAGCTTCGGCGACAGGGTTGGTCAGCCCCAGCATTTT.

This chain connects TRBV5-1 to TRBJ2-7, with D possibly matching TRBD1 (5 bases). Trimming removed 1 base from V and 5 bases from J, with 13 bases in between. The CDR3 consists of 14 residues. Germline loops: CDR1 SGHRS, CDR2 YFSETQ. The CDR3 nucleotides read TGCGCCAGCAGCTTGAGCAGGGTGGCGGACGAGCAGTACTTC. It specifies CASSLSRVADEQYF.

J is TRBJ2-3 and V is TRBV4-3; D perhaps matches TRBD1 (5 bases). Deletions cut 0 bases from V and 6 bases from J, with 10 bases between. The CDR3 has 14 residues. Germline V CDR1 and CDR2: LGHNA, YSLEER. The chain's CDR3 is CASSQDGAWDTQYF. The CDR3 bases are TGCGCCAGCAGCCAAGATGGGGCGTGGGATACGCAGTATTTT.

This clone was seen just once. The chain is built from TRBV4-2 and TRBJ2-7, with 12 bases identical to TRBD2. V dropped 4 bases and J dropped 1; count of bases not matched to a gene: 8. Germline V lookup: CDR1 LGHNA, CDR2 YNFKEQ. The CDR3 covers 17 residues. CDR3 in DNA: TGTGCCAGCAGCCTTGCGCTAGCGGGGGGGCGGTCCTACGAGCAGTACTTC. It yields the protein CASSLALAGGRSYEQYF.

The J gene is TRBJ2-1, the V gene TRBV6-5; the match to TRBD1 covers 8 bases. Unmatched junction bases numbered 16, after V lost 8 bases and J lost 13 bases. CDR3 length: 14 residues. Germline loops: CDR1 MNHEY, CDR2 SVGAGI. The CDR3 DNA reads as TGTGCCAGCCACAGGACAGGGACCGCCCCAGTTCAGTTCTTC. Protein sequence: CASHRTGTAPVQFF.

The chain has TRBV19 and TRBJ1-1; 8 positions match TRBD1. The CDR3 runs to 15 residues. Per germline, CDR1 LNHDA and CDR2 SQIVND (reference sequence). The junction had 6 bases not matched to a gene; V was cut back by 1 base and J by 5 bases. DNA of the CDR3: TGTGCCAGTAGTATAGCGGAGACAGGGGTGACTGAAGCTTTCTTT. Amino acid sequence: CASSIAETGVTEAFF.

This clone has just a few counts. The V call is TRBV11-2, the J call TRBJ2-7; a possible D gene is TRBD2 (5 bases). The V and J ends lost 6 bases and 2 bases respectively, with 14 bases between them. From germline, CDR1 is SGHAT and CDR2 FQNNGV. CDR3 length: 14 amino acids. In DNA form, the CDR3 reads TGTGCCAGCAGATTACGAGTAGCGCCCTACGAGCAGTACTTC. It translates to CASRLRVAPYEQYF.

This sequence joins TRBV28 and TRBJ1-5; unclear D gene. The CDR3 runs to 13 residues. Trimming took 3 bases from V and 1 from J, leaving 4 bases between them. Germline V lookup: CDR1 MDHEN, CDR2 SYDVKM. CDR3 loop: CASSFGSNQPQHF. In nucleotides, the CDR3 is TGTGCCAGCAGTTTCGGGAGCAATCAGCCCCAGCATTTT. Using reference TRBV28 and TRBJ1-5 for the parts outside the CDR3, the full variable domain is DVKVTQSSRYLVKRTGEKVFLECVQDMDHENMFWYRQDPGLGLRLIYFSYDVKMKEKGDIPEGYSVSREKKERFSLILESASTNQTSMYLCASSFGSNQPQHFGDGTRLSIL.